Below, one T cell receptor beta chain is given with its context. Method: immunoSEQ multiplex PCR; TCRdb's copy keeps in-frame clones and lacks some. The sample consists of fewer than 75,000 clones, 80% to 95% of them appearing once. This entry comes from a study of T cell changes during pregnancy in multiple sclerosis. Germline CDR1 is SGHDT and CDR2 is YYEEEE. V dropped 7 bases and J dropped 3 bases, with 18 bases sitting between them. The CDR3 loop spans 15 amino acids. This TCR was recovered from a female donor with multiple sclerosis, enrolled in a pregnancy study. The genes are TRBV5-6 and TRBJ2-3; D is possibly TRBD2 (5 bases). The starting material was peripheral blood, obtained in the second trimester of pregnancy. The CDR3: CASGNSGLRTDTQYF. CDR3 DNA sequence: TGTGCCAGCGGCAACTCCGGACTCAGGACAGATACGCAGTATTTT.